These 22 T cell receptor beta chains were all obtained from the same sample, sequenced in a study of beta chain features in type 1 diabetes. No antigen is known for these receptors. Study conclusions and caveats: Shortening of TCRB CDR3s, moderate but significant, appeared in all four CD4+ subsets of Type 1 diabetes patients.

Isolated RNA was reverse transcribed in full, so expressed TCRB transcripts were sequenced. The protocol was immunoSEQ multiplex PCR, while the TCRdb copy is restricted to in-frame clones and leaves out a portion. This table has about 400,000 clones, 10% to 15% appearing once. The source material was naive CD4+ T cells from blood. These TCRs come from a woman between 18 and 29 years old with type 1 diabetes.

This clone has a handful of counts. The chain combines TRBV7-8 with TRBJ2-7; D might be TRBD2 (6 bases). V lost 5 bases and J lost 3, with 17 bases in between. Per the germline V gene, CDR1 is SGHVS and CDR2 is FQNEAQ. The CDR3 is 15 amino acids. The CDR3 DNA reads TGTGCCAGCAGCGATCCGGGACTTCGACTCTACGAGCAGTACTTC. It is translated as CASSDPGLRLYEQYF.

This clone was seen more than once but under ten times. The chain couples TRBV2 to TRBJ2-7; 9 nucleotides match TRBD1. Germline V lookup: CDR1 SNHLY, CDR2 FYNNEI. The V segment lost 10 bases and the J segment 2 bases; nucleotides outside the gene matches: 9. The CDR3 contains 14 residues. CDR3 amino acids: CATLGTGQAYEQYF. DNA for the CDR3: TGTGCCACCTTGGGGACAGGGCAGGCCTACGAGCAGTACTTC. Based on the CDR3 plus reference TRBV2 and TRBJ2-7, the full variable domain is EPEVTQTPSHQVTQMGQEVILRCVPISNHLYFYWYRQILGQKVEFLVSFYNNEISEKSEIFDDQFSVERPDGSNFTLKIRSTKLEDSAMYFCATLGTGQAYEQYFGPGTRLTVT.

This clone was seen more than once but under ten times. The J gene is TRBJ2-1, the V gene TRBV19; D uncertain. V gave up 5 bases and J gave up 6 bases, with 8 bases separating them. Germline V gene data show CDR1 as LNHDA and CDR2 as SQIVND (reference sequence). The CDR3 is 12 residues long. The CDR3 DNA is TGTGCCAGTAGTCCCCAGCGCAATGAGCAGTTCTTC. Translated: CASSPQRNEQFF.

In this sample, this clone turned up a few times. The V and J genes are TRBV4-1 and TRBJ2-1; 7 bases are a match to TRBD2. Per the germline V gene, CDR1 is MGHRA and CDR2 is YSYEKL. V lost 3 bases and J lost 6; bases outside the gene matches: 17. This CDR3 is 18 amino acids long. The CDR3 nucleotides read TGCGCCAGCAGCCATTGGCTCCAGCGGGACCCGAGTGGCAATGAGCAGTTCTTC. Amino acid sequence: CASSHWLQRDPSGNEQFF.

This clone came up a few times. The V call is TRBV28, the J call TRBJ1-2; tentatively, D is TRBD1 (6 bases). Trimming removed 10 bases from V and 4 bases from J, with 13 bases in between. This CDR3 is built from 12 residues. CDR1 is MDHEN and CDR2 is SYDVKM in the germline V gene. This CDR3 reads CATRGGFYGYTF. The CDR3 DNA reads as TGTGCCACTCGCGGGGGCTTCTATGGCTACACCTTC.

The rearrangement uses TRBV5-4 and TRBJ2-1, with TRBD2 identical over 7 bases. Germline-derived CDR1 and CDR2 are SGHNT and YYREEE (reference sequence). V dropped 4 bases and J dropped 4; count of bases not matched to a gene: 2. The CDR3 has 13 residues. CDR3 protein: CASSTGLYNEQFF. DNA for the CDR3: TGTGCCAGCAGCACGGGACTATACAATGAGCAGTTCTTC.

The CDR3 sequence is CASSYGLASYEQYF. The CDR3 nucleotides read TGTGCCAGCAGTTACGGTCTAGCGTCATACGAGCAGTACTTC. The V call is TRBV6-6, the J call TRBJ2-7; weak D call: TRBD2 (6 bases). CDR1 is MNHNY, CDR2 SVGAGI, per germline (reference sequence). The CDR3 covers 14 residues. Trimming cost V 2 bases and J 4 bases, with 12 bases left between them.

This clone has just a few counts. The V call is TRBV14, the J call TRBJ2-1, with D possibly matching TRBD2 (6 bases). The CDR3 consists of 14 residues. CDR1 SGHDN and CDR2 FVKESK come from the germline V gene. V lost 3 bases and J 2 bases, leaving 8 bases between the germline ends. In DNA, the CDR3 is TGTGCCAGCAGCCAGACTAGTCCCTACAATGAGCAGTTCTTC. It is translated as CASSQTSPYNEQFF.

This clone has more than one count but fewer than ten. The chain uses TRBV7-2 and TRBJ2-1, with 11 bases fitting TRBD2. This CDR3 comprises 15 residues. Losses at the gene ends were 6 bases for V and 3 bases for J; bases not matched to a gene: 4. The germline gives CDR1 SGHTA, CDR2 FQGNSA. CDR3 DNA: TGTGCCAGCAGTAAGACTAGCGGGGTCTACAATGAGCAGTTCTTC. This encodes CASSKTSGVYNEQFF.

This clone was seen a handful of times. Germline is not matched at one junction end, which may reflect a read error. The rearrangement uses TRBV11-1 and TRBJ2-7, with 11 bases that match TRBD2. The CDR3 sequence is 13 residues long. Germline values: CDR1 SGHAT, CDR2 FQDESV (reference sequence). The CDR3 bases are TGTGCCAGCAGCTTAGTTACTAGCGGGAGCGTGATCTTC. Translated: CASSLVTSGSVIF.

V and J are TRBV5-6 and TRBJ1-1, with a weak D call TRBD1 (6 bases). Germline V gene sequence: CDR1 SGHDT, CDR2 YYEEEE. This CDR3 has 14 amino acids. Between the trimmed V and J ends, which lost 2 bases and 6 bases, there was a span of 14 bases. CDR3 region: CASSFDRWLSEAFF. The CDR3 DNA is TGTGCCAGCAGCTTCGACAGGTGGCTATCTGAAGCTTTCTTT.

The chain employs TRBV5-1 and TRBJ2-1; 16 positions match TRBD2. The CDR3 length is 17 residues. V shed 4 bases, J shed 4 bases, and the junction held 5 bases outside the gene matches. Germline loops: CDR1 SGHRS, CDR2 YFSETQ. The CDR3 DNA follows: TGCGCCAGCAGCGGGACTAGCGGGAGGGCGCGGTACAATGAGCAGTTCTTC. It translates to CASSGTSGRARYNEQFF.

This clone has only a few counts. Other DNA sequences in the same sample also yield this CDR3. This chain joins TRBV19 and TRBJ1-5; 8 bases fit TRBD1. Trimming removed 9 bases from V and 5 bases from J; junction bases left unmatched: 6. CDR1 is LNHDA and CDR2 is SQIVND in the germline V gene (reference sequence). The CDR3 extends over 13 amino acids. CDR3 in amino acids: CASSVQGDQPQHF. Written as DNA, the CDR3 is TGTGCCAGCAGTGTACAGGGGGATCAGCCCCAGCATTTT.

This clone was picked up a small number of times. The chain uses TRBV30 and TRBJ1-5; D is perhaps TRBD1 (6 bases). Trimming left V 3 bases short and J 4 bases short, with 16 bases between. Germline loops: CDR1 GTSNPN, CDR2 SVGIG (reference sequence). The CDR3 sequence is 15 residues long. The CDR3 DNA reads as TGTGCCTGGAGCAAAGGTCCGGGACAAAATCAGCCCCAGCATTTT. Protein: CAWSKGPGQNQPQHF.

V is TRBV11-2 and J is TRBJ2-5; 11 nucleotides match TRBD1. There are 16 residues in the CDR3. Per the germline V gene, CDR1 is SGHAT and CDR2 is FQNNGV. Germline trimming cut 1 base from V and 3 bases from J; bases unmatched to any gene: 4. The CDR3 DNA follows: TGTGCCAGCAGCTTAGTTCCGGGACAGGGGGAAGAGACCCAGTACTTC. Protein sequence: CASSLVPGQGEETQYF.

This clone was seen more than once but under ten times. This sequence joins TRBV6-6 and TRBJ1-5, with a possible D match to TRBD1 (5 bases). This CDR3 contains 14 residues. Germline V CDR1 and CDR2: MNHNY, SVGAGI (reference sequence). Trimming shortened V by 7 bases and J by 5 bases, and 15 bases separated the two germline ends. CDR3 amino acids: CASTLTALYQPQHF. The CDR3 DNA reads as TGTGCCAGCACCCTGACAGCTTTATATCAGCCCCAGCATTTT.

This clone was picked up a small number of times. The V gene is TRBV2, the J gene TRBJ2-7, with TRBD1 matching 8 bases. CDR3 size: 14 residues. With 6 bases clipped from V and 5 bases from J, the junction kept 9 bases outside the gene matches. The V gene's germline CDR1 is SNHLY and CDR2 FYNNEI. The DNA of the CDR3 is TGTGCCAGCAGACCGGACAGGGCAATCCACGAGCAGTACTTC. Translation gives CASRPDRAIHEQYF. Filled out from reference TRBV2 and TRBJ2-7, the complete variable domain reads EPEVTQTPSHQVTQMGQEVILRCVPISNHLYFYWYRQILGQKVEFLVSFYNNEISEKSEIFDDQFSVERPDGSNFTLKIRSTKLEDSAMYFCASRPDRAIHEQYFGPGTRLTVT.

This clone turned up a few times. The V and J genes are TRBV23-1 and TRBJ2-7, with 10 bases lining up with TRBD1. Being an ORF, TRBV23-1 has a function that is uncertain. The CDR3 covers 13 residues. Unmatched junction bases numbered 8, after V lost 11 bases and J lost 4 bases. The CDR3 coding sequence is TGCGCCGGACGACAGGGGGCTCTTTACGAGCAGTACTTC. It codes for CAGRQGALYEQYF.

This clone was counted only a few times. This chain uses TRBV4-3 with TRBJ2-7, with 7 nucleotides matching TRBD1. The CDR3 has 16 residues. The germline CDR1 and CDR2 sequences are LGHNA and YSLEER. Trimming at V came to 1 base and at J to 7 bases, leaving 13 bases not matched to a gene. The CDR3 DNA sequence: TGCGCCAGCAGCCAAGGATCGGCAGGGGGTAGGAATGAGCAGTACTTC. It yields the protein CASSQGSAGGRNEQYF.

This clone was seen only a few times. The CDR3 coding sequence is TGTGCCAGCAGCTTGGACCGGAACATTCAGTACTTC. This encodes CASSLDRNIQYF. The rearrangement joins TRBV5-6 to TRBJ2-4; no definite D call. V was clipped by 0 bases and J by 7 bases, with 5 bases between them. The length of the CDR3 is 12 residues. Germline lookup yields CDR1 SGHDT and CDR2 YYEEEE.

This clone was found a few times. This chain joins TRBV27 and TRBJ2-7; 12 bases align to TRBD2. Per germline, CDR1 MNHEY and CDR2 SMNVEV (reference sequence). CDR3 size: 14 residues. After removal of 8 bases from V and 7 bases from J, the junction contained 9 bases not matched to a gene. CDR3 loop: CASSLAGGHREQYF. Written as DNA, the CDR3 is TGTGCCAGCTCCCTAGCGGGAGGGCATCGGGAGCAGTACTTC.

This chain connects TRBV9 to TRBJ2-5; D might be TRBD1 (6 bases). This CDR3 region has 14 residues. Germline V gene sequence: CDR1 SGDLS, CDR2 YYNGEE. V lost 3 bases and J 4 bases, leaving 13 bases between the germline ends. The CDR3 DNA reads TGTGCCAGCAGCGCCCGTGGCAGGGGAGAGACCCAGTACTTC. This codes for CASSARGRGETQYF.